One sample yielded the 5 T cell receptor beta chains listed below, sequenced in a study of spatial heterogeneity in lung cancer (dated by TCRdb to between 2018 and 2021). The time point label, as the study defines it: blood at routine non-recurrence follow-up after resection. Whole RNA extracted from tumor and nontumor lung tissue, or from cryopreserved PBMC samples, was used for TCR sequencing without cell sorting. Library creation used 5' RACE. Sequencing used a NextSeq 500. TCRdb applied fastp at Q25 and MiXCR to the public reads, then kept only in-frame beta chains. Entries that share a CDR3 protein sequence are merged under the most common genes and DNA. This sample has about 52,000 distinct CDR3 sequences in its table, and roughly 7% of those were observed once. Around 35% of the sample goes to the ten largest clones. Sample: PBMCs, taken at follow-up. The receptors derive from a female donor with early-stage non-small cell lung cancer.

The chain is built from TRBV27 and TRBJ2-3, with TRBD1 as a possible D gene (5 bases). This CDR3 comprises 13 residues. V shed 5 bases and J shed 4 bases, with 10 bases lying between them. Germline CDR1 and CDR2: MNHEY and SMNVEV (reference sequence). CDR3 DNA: TGTGCCAGCAGTATCAGGGTTTCAGATACGCAGTATTTT. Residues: CASSIRVSDTQYF.

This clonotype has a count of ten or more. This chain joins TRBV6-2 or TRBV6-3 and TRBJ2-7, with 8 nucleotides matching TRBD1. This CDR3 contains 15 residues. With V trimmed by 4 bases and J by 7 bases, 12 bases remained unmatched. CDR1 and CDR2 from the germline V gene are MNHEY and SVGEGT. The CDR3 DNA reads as TGTGCCAGCAGTTTCTGGACAGGGACGTTCTTGGAGCAGTACTTC. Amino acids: CASSFWTGTFLEQYF.

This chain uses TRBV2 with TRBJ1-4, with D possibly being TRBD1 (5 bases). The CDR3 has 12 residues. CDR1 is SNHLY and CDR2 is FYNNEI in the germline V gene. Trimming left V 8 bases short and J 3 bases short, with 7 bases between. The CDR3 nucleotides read TGTGCCAGCGGGACGGCTAATGAAAAACTGTTTTTT. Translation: CASGTANEKLFF.

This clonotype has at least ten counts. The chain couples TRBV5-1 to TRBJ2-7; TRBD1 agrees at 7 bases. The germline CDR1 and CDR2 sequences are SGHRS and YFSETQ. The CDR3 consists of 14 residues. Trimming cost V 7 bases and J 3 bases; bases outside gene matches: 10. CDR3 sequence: CASSTGQNYYEQYF. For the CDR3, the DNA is TGCGCCAGCTCAACGGGACAGAACTACTACGAGCAGTACTTC.

The DNA of the CDR3 is TGTGCCAGCACCCGCTACGAGCAGTACTTC. It is translated as CASTRYEQYF. J is TRBJ2-7 and V is TRBV27; D not resolved. Trimming stripped 7 bases from V and 3 bases from J, with 4 bases between. Germline loops: CDR1 MNHEY, CDR2 SMNVEV (reference sequence). This CDR3 spans 10 amino acids.